The source of this T cell receptor (beta chain) is a study of cytomegalovirus exposure and HLA in healthy donors. Whole-study findings and limits: When a later analysis was performed, an Asian-associated ancestry cluster reportedly had fewer N-insertions than the roughly 630-donor mean. The study reported that TCR beta sequences accurately predicted HLA-A and HLA-B alleles in most subjects.

The V gene's germline CDR1 is SGHVS and CDR2 FNYEAQ. The CDR3 covers 18 residues. The junction had 11 bases not matched to a gene; V was cut back by 2 bases and J by 4 bases. About this clone itself: Antigen: not known.

The PCR contained 60 Vbeta and 13 Jbeta primers. Original processing methods: Per a later analysis, the number of unique TCR beta chains was roughly 80 million, of which roughly 9.9 million were shared. This table comes from immunoSEQ multiplex PCR, and its TCRdb copy is limited to in-frame clones, with some not included. Clonal size and the V and J genes are those of that table, whereas D and trimming came from the DNA. The sample yields around 210,000 clones, 65% to 85% seen once. This receptor was identified in a woman aged 25 to 39 in good health and CMV-seronegative. The chain links TRBV7-6 to TRBJ2-2; 9 nucleotides match TRBD2. The sample was PBMCs. Here the CDR3 reads CASSLLLRAGGGTGELFF. The CDR3 nucleotides are TGTGCCAGCAGCTTACTCCTGCGAGCGGGGGGTGGCACCGGGGAGCTGTTTTTT. Full variable domain (outside the CDR3, taken from reference TRBV7-6 and TRBJ2-2): GAGVSQSPRYKVTKRGQDVALRCDPISGHVSLYWYRQALGQGPEFLTYFNYEAQQDKSGLPNDRFSAERPEGSISTLTIQRTEQRDSAMYRCASSLLLRAGGGTGELFFGEGSRLTVL.